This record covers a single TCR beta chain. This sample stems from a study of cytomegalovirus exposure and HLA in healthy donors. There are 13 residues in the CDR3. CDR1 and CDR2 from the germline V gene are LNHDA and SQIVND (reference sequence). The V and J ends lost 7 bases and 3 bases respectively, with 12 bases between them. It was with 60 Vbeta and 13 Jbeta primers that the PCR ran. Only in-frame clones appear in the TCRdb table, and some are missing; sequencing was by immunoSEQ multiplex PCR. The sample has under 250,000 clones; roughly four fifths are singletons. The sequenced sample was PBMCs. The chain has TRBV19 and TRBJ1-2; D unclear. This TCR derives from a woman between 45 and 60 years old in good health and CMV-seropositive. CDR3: CASTTNRDYGYTF. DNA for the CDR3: TGTGCCAGTACCACGAATCGGGACTATGGCTACACCTTC. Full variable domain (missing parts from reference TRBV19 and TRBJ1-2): DGGITQSPKYLFRKEGQNVTLSCEQNLNHDAMYWYRQDPGQGLRLIYYSQIVNDFQKGDIAEGYSVSREKKESFPLTVTSAQKNPTAFYLCASTTNRDYGYTFGSGTRLTVV.